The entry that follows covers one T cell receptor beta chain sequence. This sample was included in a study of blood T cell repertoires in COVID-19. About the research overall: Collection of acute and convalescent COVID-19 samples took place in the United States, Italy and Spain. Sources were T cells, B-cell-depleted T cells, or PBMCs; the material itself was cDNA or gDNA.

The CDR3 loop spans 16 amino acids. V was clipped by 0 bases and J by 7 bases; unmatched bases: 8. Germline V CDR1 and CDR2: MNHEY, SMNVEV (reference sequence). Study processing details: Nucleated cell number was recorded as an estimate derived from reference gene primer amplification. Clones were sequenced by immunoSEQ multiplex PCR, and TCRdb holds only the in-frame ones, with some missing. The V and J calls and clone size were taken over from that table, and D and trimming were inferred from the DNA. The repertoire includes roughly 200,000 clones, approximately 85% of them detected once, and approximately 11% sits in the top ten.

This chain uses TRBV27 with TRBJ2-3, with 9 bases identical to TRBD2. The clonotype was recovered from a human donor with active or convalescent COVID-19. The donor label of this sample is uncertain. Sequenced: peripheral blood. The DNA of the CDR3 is TGTGCCAGCAGTTTATCATCCGGGCGGGGGGGAAATACGCAGTATTTT. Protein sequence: CASSLSSGRGGNTQYF.